This entry lists 32 T cell receptor beta chains sequenced from one sample in a study of shared clonotypes between healthy human individuals. Terminally differentiated effector memory CD45RA+ cells were excluded from the naive CD8 cells, which were CD45RO-negative and positively selected for CCR7. The repertoire was sequenced with immunoSEQ multiplex PCR; TCRdb's copy has only in-frame clones and lacks some. There are about 2.1 million clones in the sample; around 93% occur only once, and about 1.7% lies in the top ten. The sequencing input was naive CD8+ T cells from PBMCs. The receptors stem from a man in his late teens or twenties in good health. Some clones in this sample may be carry-over from other donors' samples.

V usage is TRBV5-5 and J usage is TRBJ2-7; TRBD1 matches at 9 bases. CDR1 SGHKS and CDR2 YYEKEE come from the germline V gene (reference sequence). CDR3 length equals 15 residues. V lost 0 bases, J lost 6 bases, and 7 bases stayed unmatched. The CDR3 loop is CASSLGPGQGTEQYF. For the CDR3, the DNA is TGTGCCAGCAGCTTGGGGCCGGGACAGGGCACCGAGCAGTACTTC.

This rearrangement joins TRBV5-1 to TRBJ2-3; the D gene is possibly TRBD1 (6 bases). CDR1 is SGHRS and CDR2 is YFSETQ in the germline V gene. The CDR3 loop spans 16 amino acids. V was trimmed by 4 bases and J by 2 bases, leaving 17 bases between them. DNA for the CDR3: TGCGCCAGCAGCGACACAGGGATCACAAACACAGATACGCAGTATTTT. It encodes CASSDTGITNTDTQYF.

The rearrangement uses TRBV4-1 and TRBJ2-2, with no clear D. V lost 0 bases and J lost 7, with 18 bases in between. Germline V gene lookup returns CDR1 MGHRA and CDR2 YSYEKL. The CDR3 length is 17 residues. The CDR3 DNA reads TGCGCCAGCAGCCAAGAGACAACACGGTTAGTTGGCGGGGAGCTGTTTTTT. This sequence encodes CASSQETTRLVGGELFF.

In its sample, this clone was seen once. The genes are TRBV7-9 and TRBJ2-2; possible D gene TRBD1, 5 bases. The V end was cut by 3 bases, the J end by 6 bases, with 17 bases between. This CDR3 is built from 16 residues. The germline V gene encodes CDR1 SEHNR and CDR2 FQNEAQ (reference sequence). CDR3 nucleotides: TGTGCCAGCAGCTTTTGGGGCAGGGTGTCGGCCGGGGAGCTGTTTTTT. Protein product: CASSFWGRVSAGELFF.

The gene calls are TRBV29-1 and TRBJ2-7; 7 positions match TRBD1. The V gene end was trimmed by 1 base and the J gene end by 0 bases; junction bases not matched to a gene: 15. CDR1 SQVTM and CDR2 ANQGSEA come from the germline V gene. The CDR3 has 18 amino acids. The CDR3 here is CSVEGRAKYRGRSYEQYF. CDR3 sequence (DNA): TGCAGCGTTGAAGGAAGGGCTAAATACAGGGGCCGCTCCTACGAGCAGTACTTC.

The chain recombines TRBV4-2 with TRBJ2-3; the D gene could be TRBD1 or TRBD2 (5 bases each). Trimming took off 1 base at V and 0 bases at J, with 11 bases between the two ends. Germline V gene lookup returns CDR1 LGHNA and CDR2 YNFKEQ. The CDR3 covers 16 residues. CDR3: CASSQALWGSTDTQYF. CDR3 sequence (DNA): TGTGCCAGCAGCCAAGCTCTCTGGGGGAGCACAGATACGCAGTATTTT.

A note on this clone: Other DNA sequences in this specimen translate into the identical CDR3. The chain combines TRBV7-2 with TRBJ2-7, with 10 bases fitting TRBD1. The V and J ends lost 4 bases and 0 bases, in that order; junction bases with no gene match: 3. The CDR3 contains 15 residues. The germline gives CDR1 SGHTA, CDR2 FQGNSA. CDR3 protein: CASSSRTGGSYEQYF. CDR3 nucleotide sequence: TGTGCCAGCAGCTCCCGGACAGGGGGCTCCTACGAGCAGTACTTC.

CDR3 region: CASSLMVLPSYEQYF. CDR3 nucleotide sequence: TGTGCCAGCAGCTTGATGGTACTGCCATCCTACGAGCAGTACTTC. The chain couples TRBV5-6 to TRBJ2-7; D remains ambiguous. Germline-derived CDR1 and CDR2 are SGHDT and YYEEEE. The V end was cut by 1 base, the J end by 1 base, with 12 bases between. The CDR3 totals 15 residues.

The rearrangement links TRBV2 to TRBJ1-3; D ambiguous. The CDR3 totals 14 residues. V dropped 1 base and J dropped 2 bases, with 6 bases sitting between them. Germline-derived CDR1 and CDR2 are SNHLY and FYNNEI. DNA for the CDR3: TGTGCCAGCAGTGAAGTGCACCCTGGAAACACCATATATTTT. It translates to CASSEVHPGNTIYF.

V usage is TRBV27 and J usage is TRBJ1-1; a possible D gene is TRBD1 (6 bases). The V gene lost 6 bases and the J gene lost 4 bases, with 21 bases spanning the gap. There are 16 residues in the CDR3. Germline lookup yields CDR1 MNHEY and CDR2 SMNVEV (reference sequence). Here the CDR3 reads CASSRLGGRLGTEAFF. CDR3 sequence (DNA): TGTGCCAGCAGCCGACTCGGGGGGCGCTTGGGCACTGAAGCTTTCTTT.

The V call is TRBV28, the J call TRBJ1-1; 10 nucleotides match TRBD1. The germline CDR1 and CDR2 sequences are MDHEN and SYDVKM. The CDR3 is made up of 17 amino acids. V shed 3 bases, J shed 2 bases, and the junction held 9 bases outside the gene matches. CDR3 residues: CASSLVRTGGQNTEAFF. The CDR3 DNA follows: TGTGCCAGCAGTTTGGTCAGGACAGGGGGACAAAACACTGAAGCTTTCTTT. The whole variable domain, filled in from reference TRBV28 and TRBJ1-1, reads DVKVTQSSRYLVKRTGEKVFLECVQDMDHENMFWYRQDPGLGLRLIYFSYDVKMKEKGDIPEGYSVSREKKERFSLILESASTNQTSMYLCASSLVRTGGQNTEAFFGQGTRLTVV.

This chain links TRBV7-2 with TRBJ2-5; perhaps TRBD1 as D (6 bases). The J call may be in error: the DNA end matches TRBJ2-7 better. CDR3 length: 14 residues. Germline V CDR1 and CDR2: SGHTA, FQGNSA. CDR3 sequence (DNA): TGTGCCAGCAGCTTATCTTATACAGGGCGCGAGCAGTACTTC. It yields the protein CASSLSYTGREQYF.

This sequence joins TRBV7-2 and TRBJ2-7, with 8 nucleotides matching TRBD1. The CDR3 sequence is 14 residues long. Trimming at V came to 1 base and at J to 7 bases, leaving 6 bases not matched to a gene. Germline V lookup: CDR1 SGHTA, CDR2 FQGNSA. CDR3 region: CASSLVQGAGEQYF. CDR3 in DNA: TGTGCCAGCAGCTTAGTCCAGGGGGCGGGGGAGCAGTACTTC.

V usage is TRBV4-3 and J usage is TRBJ1-2, with no clear D. The V gene lost 1 base and the J gene lost 8 bases, with 14 bases spanning the gap. The CDR3 consists of 14 residues. Germline-derived CDR1 and CDR2 are LGHNA and YSLEER. The chain's CDR3 is CASSQVETAWGYTF. In DNA form, the CDR3 reads TGCGCCAGCAGCCAAGTAGAAACGGCCTGGGGCTACACCTTC.

The chain employs TRBV2 and TRBJ2-7, with 7 nucleotides matching TRBD2. The V gene's germline CDR1 is SNHLY and CDR2 FYNNEI. The CDR3 has 15 residues. V trimming: 6 bases; J trimming: 0 bases; junction bases outside the gene matches: 8. The CDR3 here is CASSDRDYPSYEQYF. The DNA for the CDR3 is TGTGCCAGCAGCGACCGGGACTACCCCTCCTACGAGCAGTACTTC.

The chain couples TRBV5-4 to TRBJ2-5, with D possibly being TRBD2 (7 bases). The CDR3 loop spans 14 amino acids. V was shortened by 0 bases and J by 5 bases, with 11 bases between the two germline ends. Germline V gene data show CDR1 as SGHNT and CDR2 as YYREEE (reference sequence). CDR3 sequence reads: CASSLEGGAETQYF. CDR3 in DNA: TGTGCCAGCAGCTTGGAAGGGGGGGCTGAGACCCAGTACTTC.

This sequence joins TRBV5-4 and TRBJ2-7, with 8 bases that match TRBD1. The length of the CDR3 is 14 residues. After removal of 2 bases from V and 2 bases from J, the junction contained 3 bases not matched to a gene. CDR1 and CDR2 from the germline V gene are SGHNT and YYREEE (reference sequence). The CDR3 DNA reads as TGTGCCAGCAGCTTCGGCAGGGGGCCCTACGAGCAGTACTTC. Its translation is CASSFGRGPYEQYF.

The chain couples TRBV7-9 to TRBJ2-1; 7 nucleotides line up with TRBD2. After removal of 9 bases from V and 0 bases from J, the junction contained 8 bases not matched to a gene. There are 15 residues in the CDR3. Germline V gives CDR1 SEHNR, CDR2 FQNEAQ (reference sequence). CDR3 sequence reads: CASGRESSSYNEQFF. The CDR3, as DNA: TGTGCCAGTGGGAGGGAGTCAAGCTCCTACAATGAGCAGTTCTTC.

With respect to this clone: Since a much larger clone is just one base distant, this may be a read error. Other DNA sequences in the sample encode the same CDR3. The rearrangement links TRBV5-6 to TRBJ2-1; D is undetermined. V was trimmed by 0 bases and J by 6 bases, leaving 4 bases between them. This CDR3 is built from 12 residues. Germline CDR1 is SGHDT and CDR2 is YYEEEE. CDR3 sequence reads: CASSLGANEQFF. CDR3 in DNA: TGTGCCAGCAGCTTGGGGGCCAATGAGCAGTTCTTC.

This sequence joins TRBV25-1 and TRBJ1-1, with 8 bases fitting TRBD1. The germline V gene encodes CDR1 MGHDK and CDR2 SYGVNS. The CDR3 loop spans 15 amino acids. Trimming took 0 bases from V and 4 from J; bases not matched to a gene: 4. CDR3 DNA: TGTGCCAGCAGTGAATACACAGGGGGAGGCACTGAAGCTTTCTTT. It translates to CASSEYTGGGTEAFF.

The CDR3 DNA follows: TGTGCCAGCAGTATCCCTCGGACTAGCGGGAGAATCGATGAGCAGTTCTTC. Amino acids: CASSIPRTSGRIDEQFF. The rearrangement uses TRBV27 and TRBJ2-1; 13 bases match TRBD2. Germline loops: CDR1 MNHEY, CDR2 SMNVEV (reference sequence). V lost 5 bases, J lost 8 bases, and 12 bases stayed unmatched. This CDR3 contains 17 residues.

The CDR3 spells CASSGGGGSTDTQYF. CDR3 coding DNA: TGTGCCAGCAGCGGTGGCGGGGGCAGCACAGATACGCAGTATTTT. The chain carries TRBV9 and TRBJ2-3; D is perhaps TRBD2 (7 bases). CDR1 and CDR2 from the germline V gene are SGDLS and YYNGEE. There are 15 residues in the CDR3. V lost 3 bases and J 0 bases, leaving 11 bases between the germline ends.

This clone was seen just once. The CDR3: CASSLDDRYMNTEAFF. CDR3 nucleotide sequence: TGTGCCAGCAGCTTAGACGACAGGTACATGAACACTGAAGCTTTCTTT. The chain is built from TRBV11-2 and TRBJ1-1; TRBD1 might be the D (6 bases). Germline CDR1 and CDR2: SGHAT and FQNNGV. V was cut by 0 bases and J by 0 bases, with 11 bases left in between. This CDR3 has 16 residues.

V and J are TRBV7-6 and TRBJ1-3, with a tentative D call TRBD1 (5 bases). Germline CDR1 and CDR2: SGHVS and FNYEAQ. V gave up 1 base and J gave up 4 bases, with 14 bases separating them. This CDR3 is built from 16 residues. CDR3 DNA sequence: TGTGCCAGCAGCTTAGGCGGACACCGCGAGGGAAACACCATATATTTT. Translated: CASSLGGHREGNTIYF.

This clone was picked up one time. The V and J genes are TRBV9 and TRBJ2-3; 8 bases match TRBD2. This CDR3 has 17 residues. Germline-derived CDR1 and CDR2 are SGDLS and YYNGEE. V dropped 3 bases and J dropped 3; count of bases not matched to a gene: 12. DNA for the CDR3: TGTGCCAGCAGCGCCGTACCAGCGGGAGCTGGGACAGATACGCAGTATTTT. Protein sequence: CASSAVPAGAGTDTQYF. The full variable domain, rest sourced from reference TRBV9 and TRBJ2-3, is DSGVTQTPKHLITATGQRVTLRCSPRSGDLSVYWYQQSLDQGLQFLIQYYNGEERAKGNILERFSAQQFPDLHSELNLSSLELGDSALYFCASSAVPAGAGTDTQYFGPGTRLTVL.

About this clone itself: Other DNA sequences in the same sample also yield this CDR3. The rearrangement joins TRBV9 to TRBJ2-7, with 10 positions matching TRBD2. Germline V CDR1 and CDR2: SGDLS, YYNGEE. V shed 1 base, J shed 4 bases, and the junction held 2 bases outside the gene matches. The CDR3 is 14 residues long. This CDR3 reads CASSVRAGGYEQYF. For the CDR3, the DNA is TGTGCCAGCAGCGTACGAGCGGGAGGGTACGAGCAGTACTTC.

The chain employs TRBV5-4 and TRBJ2-7, with 14 positions matching TRBD2. This CDR3 spans 15 amino acids. Germline V gene lookup returns CDR1 SGHNT and CDR2 YYREEE (reference sequence). Losses at the gene ends were 4 bases for V and 7 bases for J; bases not matched to a gene: 7. The CDR3 DNA reads as TGTGCCAGCAGCGGGGGACTAGCGGGAGCATATGAGCAGTACTTC. Amino acid sequence: CASSGGLAGAYEQYF.

The chain recombines TRBV6-4 with TRBJ2-2; 7 nucleotides align to TRBD2. There are 15 residues in the CDR3. Germline V CDR1 and CDR2: MRHNA, SNTAGT. Trimming took 2 bases from V and 6 from J; bases not matched to a gene: 6. CDR3 protein: CASSDGAGAAGELFF. The DNA of the CDR3 is TGTGCCAGCAGTGACGGGGCGGGAGCGGCCGGGGAGCTGTTTTTT.

As DNA, the CDR3 is TGTGCCAGCAGTTACTCACGACAGGGGGCGAGAGTTGAAGCTTTCTTT. It codes for CASSYSRQGARVEAFF. The V gene is TRBV6-5, the J gene TRBJ1-1; 10 positions match TRBD1. CDR3 length: 16 amino acids. Germline loops: CDR1 MNHEY, CDR2 SVGAGI. V shed 0 bases and J 7 bases; nucleotides not matched to a gene: 8.

The V and J genes are TRBV9 and TRBJ1-1; 9 bases fit TRBD1. Germline lookup yields CDR1 SGDLS and CDR2 YYNGEE. V was pared by 4 bases and J by 1 base, with 8 bases of the junction left unmatched. This CDR3 region has 16 residues. CDR3 DNA: TGTGCCAGCAGCCCCGGACAGGGGAGAGCGAACACTGAAGCTTTCTTT. This sequence encodes CASSPGQGRANTEAFF. Drawing the rest from reference TRBV9 and TRBJ1-1, the complete variable domain is DSGVTQTPKHLITATGQRVTLRCSPRSGDLSVYWYQQSLDQGLQFLIQYYNGEERAKGNILERFSAQQFPDLHSELNLSSLELGDSALYFCASSPGQGRANTEAFFGQGTRLTVV.

V usage is TRBV7-9 and J usage is TRBJ1-3, with TRBD1 as a possible D gene (6 bases). The V gene's germline CDR1 is SEHNR and CDR2 FQNEAQ (reference sequence). The CDR3 runs to 13 residues. V lost 5 bases to trimming and J lost 13 bases, with 18 bases between them. The DNA for the CDR3 is TGTGCCAGCAGCACAGGGTTGGGCACCCGAATATATTTT. Its protein product is CASSTGLGTRIYF.

This chain links TRBV6-6 with TRBJ2-5; D is perhaps TRBD1 or TRBD2 (5 bases each). Deletions cut 4 bases from V and 3 bases from J, with 12 bases between. Germline CDR1 reads MNHNY; CDR2 reads SVGAGI (reference sequence). The CDR3 contains 14 residues. The CDR3 DNA reads TGTGCCAGCAGTTCCCTATGGGGGAAAGAGACCCAGTACTTC. As protein: CASSSLWGKETQYF.